Each of the 13 T cell receptor beta chains below was sequenced from the same sample in a study of T cell repertoires in cytomegalovirus infection. Via MiXCR, TCRdb re-called the reads, giving one row per CDR3 protein. This sample has 150,000 to 200,000 distinct CDR3 sequences; about a tenth occur once, and the top ten carry about 4.2%. The source material was PBMCs. Receptors were obtained from a human donor in good health (CMV status not recorded). Some clones in this sample may be carry-over from other donors' samples.

This clonotype was counted ten times or more. The genes are TRBV7-2 and TRBJ2-1; 9 bases match TRBD2. Unmatched junction bases numbered 6, after V lost 5 bases and J lost 7 bases. CDR3 length equals 14 residues. Germline V gives CDR1 SGHTA, CDR2 FQGNSA. CDR3 coding DNA: TGTGCCAGCAGCGGTCGACTAGCGGAGAATGAGCAGTTCTTC. It codes for CASSGRLAENEQFF. Full variable domain (remainder filled in from reference TRBV7-2 and TRBJ2-1): GAGVSQSPSNKVTEKGKDVELRCDPISGHTALYWYRQSLGQGLEFLIYFQGNSAPDKSGLPSDRFSAERTGGSVSTLTIQRTQQEDSAVYLCASSGRLAENEQFFGPGTRLTVL.

This clonotype came up many times. V gene TRBV7-2 combines with J gene TRBJ2-3; 7 bases align to TRBD1. Germline V gene lookup returns CDR1 SGHTA and CDR2 FQGNSA. The ends lost 4 bases at V and 2 bases at J; junction bases unmatched: 6. This CDR3 is 15 amino acids long. The CDR3, as DNA: TGTGCCAGCAGCTCGGGACAGCCTTACACAGATACGCAGTATTTT. Residues: CASSSGQPYTDTQYF.

The chain carries TRBV5-1 and TRBJ1-2; 9 bases are a match to TRBD1. Losses at the gene ends were 3 bases for V and 4 bases for J; bases not matched to a gene: 4. The germline CDR1 and CDR2 sequences are SGHRS and YFSETQ. The CDR3 runs to 14 residues. In DNA, the CDR3 is TGCGCCAGCAGCTCATCACAGGGGGCCTATGGCTACACCTTC. It specifies CASSSSQGAYGYTF. Supplemented by reference TRBV5-1 and TRBJ1-2, the full variable domain reads KAGVTQTPRYLIKTRGQQVTLSCSPISGHRSVSWYQQTPGQGLQFLFEYFSETQRNKGNFPGRFSGRQFSNSRSEMNVSTLELGDSALYLCASSSSQGAYGYTFGSGTRLTVV.

This clonotype was detected many times. The rearrangement links TRBV7-2 to TRBJ1-1; the D gene is possibly TRBD1 (6 bases). The CDR3 length is 16 residues. The ends were cut back, 7 bases at V and 0 bases at J, with 18 bases in the middle. Germline-derived CDR1 and CDR2 are SGHTA and FQGNSA. CDR3 DNA: TGTGCCAGCATAGAAGGGACACGGATCCTGAACACTGAAGCTTTCTTT. As protein: CASIEGTRILNTEAFF. Using reference TRBV7-2 and TRBJ1-1 for the parts outside the CDR3, the full variable domain is GAGVSQSPSNKVTEKGKDVELRCDPISGHTALYWYRQSLGQGLEFLIYFQGNSAPDKSGLPSDRFSAERTGGSVSTLTIQRTQQEDSAVYLCASIEGTRILNTEAFFGQGTRLTVV.

This clonotype was counted ten times or more. The rearrangement joins TRBV7-2 to TRBJ2-1, with a tentative D call TRBD1 (5 bases). Trimming pared 5 bases from V and 6 bases from J, leaving 14 bases between. The CDR3 contains 14 residues. CDR1 SGHTA and CDR2 FQGNSA come from the germline V gene. The CDR3 protein is CASSPRTGLNEQFF. The CDR3 DNA reads TGTGCCAGCAGCCCCCGAACAGGTCTCAATGAGCAGTTCTTC.

This clonotype occurred a few times. This chain links TRBV6-2 or TRBV6-3 with TRBJ2-2; 7 bases align to TRBD2. Germline CDR1 and CDR2: MNHEY and SVGEGT. The CDR3 covers 16 residues. With V trimmed by 6 bases and J by 5 bases, 12 bases remained unmatched. CDR3 nucleotide sequence: TGTGCCAGCAGAAGCGGGGCGTCGGGACGGACCGGGGAGCTGTTTTTT. Residues: CASRSGASGRTGELFF.

This clonotype was recorded at least ten times. The chain recombines TRBV6-1 with TRBJ2-1, with 11 bases lining up with TRBD1. V was pared by 7 bases and J by 5 bases, with 4 bases of the junction left unmatched. The CDR3 sequence is 14 residues long. Per the germline V gene, CDR1 is MNHNS and CDR2 is SASEGT. This CDR3 reads CASIGTGGNNEQFF. CDR3 coding DNA: TGTGCCAGCATCGGGACAGGGGGTAACAATGAGCAGTTCTTC.

Many counts were recorded for this clonotype. The V and J genes are TRBV7-2 and TRBJ1-1; 8 bases line up with TRBD1. This CDR3 region has 15 residues. The germline gives CDR1 SGHTA, CDR2 FQGNSA. V was pared by 5 bases and J by 1 base, with 6 bases of the junction left unmatched. CDR3 sequence (DNA): TGTGCCAGCAGCACCTGGACAGGGTCGAACACTGAAGCTTTCTTT. Translating it yields CASSTWTGSNTEAFF.

This clonotype was recorded many times. The chain carries TRBV28 and TRBJ1-4, with 7 positions matching TRBD1. Trimming at V came to 6 bases and at J to 2 bases, leaving 9 bases not matched to a gene. Germline-derived CDR1 and CDR2 are MDHEN and SYDVKM. The CDR3 is 16 amino acids. CDR3 residues: CASSPDRAGTNEKLFF. DNA of the CDR3: TGTGCCAGCAGCCCTGACAGGGCCGGGACTAATGAAAAACTGTTTTTT. The variable domain in full, completed from reference TRBV28 and TRBJ1-4, reads DVKVTQSSRYLVKRTGEKVFLECVQDMDHENMFWYRQDPGLGLRLIYFSYDVKMKEKGDIPEGYSVSREKKERFSLILESASTNQTSMYLCASSPDRAGTNEKLFFGSGTQLSVL.

There are many counts of this clonotype. This chain connects TRBV7-2 to TRBJ2-5; D might be TRBD1 (6 bases). Germline CDR1 reads SGHTA; CDR2 reads FQGNSA. The V gene lost 5 bases and the J gene lost 1 base, with 17 bases spanning the gap. The CDR3 spans 16 residues. The CDR3 DNA is TGTGCCAGCAGCGTTTCCCGGGACATCGGCCAAGAGACCCAGTACTTC. It yields the protein CASSVSRDIGQETQYF.

The chain uses TRBV27 and TRBJ1-2, with TRBD1 as a possible D gene (5 bases). V was clipped by 5 bases and J by 6 bases, with 19 bases between them. The V gene's germline CDR1 is MNHEY and CDR2 SMNVEV (reference sequence). The CDR3 runs 15 residues. The CDR3 DNA sequence: TGTGCCAGCAGTAGGGGAGGCAGAGTTTTGAATGGCTACACCTTC. Amino acids: CASSRGGRVLNGYTF.

This chain connects TRBV20-1 to TRBJ1-5; no definite D call. V gave up 0 bases and J gave up 5 bases, with 17 bases separating them. The CDR3 has 16 residues. Germline loops: CDR1 DFQATT, CDR2 SNEGSKA (reference sequence). CDR3 region: CSARDWRQEVHQPQHF. The CDR3 bases are TGCAGTGCTAGAGATTGGCGGCAGGAGGTGCATCAGCCCCAGCATTTT.

This clonotype was observed many times. The V gene is TRBV7-2, the J gene TRBJ1-1, with 8 bases that match TRBD1. V lost 5 bases and J lost 11; bases outside the gene matches: 10. The germline CDR1 and CDR2 sequences are SGHTA and FQGNSA. The length of the CDR3 is 13 residues. The CDR3 DNA sequence: TGTGCCAGCAGCCCCAGGCCAGGGGGCCGGGCTTTCTTT. Encoded protein: CASSPRPGGRAFF.